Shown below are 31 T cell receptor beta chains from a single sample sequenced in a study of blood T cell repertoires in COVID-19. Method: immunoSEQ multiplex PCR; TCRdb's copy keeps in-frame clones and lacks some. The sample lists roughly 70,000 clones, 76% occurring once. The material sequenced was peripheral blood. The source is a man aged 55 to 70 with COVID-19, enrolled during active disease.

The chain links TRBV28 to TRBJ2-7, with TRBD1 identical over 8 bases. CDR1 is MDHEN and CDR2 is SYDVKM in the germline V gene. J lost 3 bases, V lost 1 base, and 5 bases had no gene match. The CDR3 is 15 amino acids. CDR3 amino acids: CASSLSGGGVYEQYF. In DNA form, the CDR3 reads TGTGCCAGCAGTTTATCAGGGGGCGGTGTCTACGAGCAGTACTTC. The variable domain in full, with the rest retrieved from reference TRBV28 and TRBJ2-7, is DVKVTQSSRYLVKRTGEKVFLECVQDMDHENMFWYRQDPGLGLRLIYFSYDVKMKEKGDIPEGYSVSREKKERFSLILESASTNQTSMYLCASSLSGGGVYEQYFGPGTRLTVT.

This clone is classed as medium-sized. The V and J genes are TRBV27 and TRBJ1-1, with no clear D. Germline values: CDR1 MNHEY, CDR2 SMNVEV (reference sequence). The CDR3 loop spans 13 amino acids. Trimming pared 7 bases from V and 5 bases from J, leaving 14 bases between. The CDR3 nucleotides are TGTGCCAGCATAGAAGGAGGAGGGACTGAAGCTTTCTTT. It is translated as CASIEGGGTEAFF.

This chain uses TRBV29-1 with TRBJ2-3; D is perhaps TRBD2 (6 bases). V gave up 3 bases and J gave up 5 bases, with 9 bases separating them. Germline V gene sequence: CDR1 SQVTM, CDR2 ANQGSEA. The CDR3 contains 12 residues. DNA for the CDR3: TGCAGCGTTGAGGGGGGAAGAGATACGCAGTATTTT. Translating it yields CSVEGGRDTQYF.

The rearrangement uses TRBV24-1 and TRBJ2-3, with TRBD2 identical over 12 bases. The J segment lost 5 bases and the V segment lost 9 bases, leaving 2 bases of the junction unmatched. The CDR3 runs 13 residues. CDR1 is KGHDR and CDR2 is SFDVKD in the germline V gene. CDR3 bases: TGTGCCACCGCTAGCGGGGGGGGAGATACGCAGTATTTT. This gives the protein CATASGGGDTQYF.

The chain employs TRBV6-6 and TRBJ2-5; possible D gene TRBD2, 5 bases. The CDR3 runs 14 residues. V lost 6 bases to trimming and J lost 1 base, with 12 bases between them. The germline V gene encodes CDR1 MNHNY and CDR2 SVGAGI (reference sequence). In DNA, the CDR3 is TGTGCCAGCAGCCCAGGAGGTATCCAAGAGACCCAGTACTTC. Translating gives CASSPGGIQETQYF.

The DNA of the CDR3 is TGCGCCAGCAGCCAATCCGGGACTAGCGCGGGGGGCGAGCAGTACTTC. Protein sequence: CASSQSGTSAGGEQYF. The chain carries TRBV5-1 and TRBJ2-7, with TRBD2 identical over 10 bases. Per the germline V gene, CDR1 is SGHRS and CDR2 is YFSETQ. J gave up 6 bases and V 4 bases, and 13 bases lay outside the gene matches. The CDR3 consists of 16 residues. Full variable domain (missing parts from reference TRBV5-1 and TRBJ2-7): KAGVTQTPRYLIKTRGQQVTLSCSPISGHRSVSWYQQTPGQGLQFLFEYFSETQRNKGNFPGRFSGRQFSNSRSEMNVSTLELGDSALYLCASSQSGTSAGGEQYFGPGTRLTVT.

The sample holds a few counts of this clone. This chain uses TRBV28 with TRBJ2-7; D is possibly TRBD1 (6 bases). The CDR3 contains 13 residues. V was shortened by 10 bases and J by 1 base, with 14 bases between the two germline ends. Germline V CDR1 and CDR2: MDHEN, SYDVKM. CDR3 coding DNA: TGTGCCACCGGACAAGGACAGTCCTACGAGCAGTACTTC. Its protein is CATGQGQSYEQYF.

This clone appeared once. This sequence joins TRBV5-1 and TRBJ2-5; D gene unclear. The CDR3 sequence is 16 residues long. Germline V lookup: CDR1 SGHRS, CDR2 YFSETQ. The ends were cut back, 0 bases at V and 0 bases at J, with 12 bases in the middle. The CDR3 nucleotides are TGCGCCAGCAGCTTGGACAGCAGAGTCTACCAAGAGACCCAGTACTTC. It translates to CASSLDSRVYQETQYF.

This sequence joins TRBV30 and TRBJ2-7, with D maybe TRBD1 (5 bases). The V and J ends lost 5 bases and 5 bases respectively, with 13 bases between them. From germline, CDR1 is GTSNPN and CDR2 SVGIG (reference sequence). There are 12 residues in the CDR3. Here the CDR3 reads CAWDRWGDEQYF. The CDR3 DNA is TGTGCCTGGGACCGGTGGGGCGACGAGCAGTACTTC.

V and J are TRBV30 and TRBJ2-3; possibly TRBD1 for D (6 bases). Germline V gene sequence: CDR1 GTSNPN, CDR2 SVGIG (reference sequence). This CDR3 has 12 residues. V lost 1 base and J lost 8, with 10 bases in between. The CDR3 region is CAWSAGQTTQYF. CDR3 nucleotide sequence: TGTGCCTGGAGTGCCGGACAGACTACGCAGTATTTT.

The CDR3 spells CASSYTPGLNTGELFF. The CDR3 region has the DNA TGTGCCAGCAGCTACACACCAGGGTTGAACACCGGGGAGCTGTTTTTT. This sequence joins TRBV6-5 and TRBJ2-2; tentatively, D is TRBD1 (5 bases). Germline V gene data show CDR1 as MNHEY and CDR2 as SVGAGI. The CDR3 extends over 16 amino acids. Trimming removed 6 bases from V and 1 base from J, with 15 bases in between.

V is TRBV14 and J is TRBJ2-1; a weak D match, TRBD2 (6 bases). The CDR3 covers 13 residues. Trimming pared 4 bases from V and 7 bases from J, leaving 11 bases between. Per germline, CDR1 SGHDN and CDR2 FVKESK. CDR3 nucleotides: TGTGCCAGCAGCCTACGGGGAGGTAATGAGCAGTTCTTC. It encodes CASSLRGGNEQFF.

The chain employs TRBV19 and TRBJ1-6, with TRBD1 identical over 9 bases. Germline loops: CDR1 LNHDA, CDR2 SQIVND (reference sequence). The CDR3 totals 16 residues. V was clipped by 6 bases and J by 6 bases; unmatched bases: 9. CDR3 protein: CASRVTGGRGNSPLHF. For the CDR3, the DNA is TGTGCCAGTAGGGTAACAGGGGGCCGAGGTAATTCACCCCTCCACTTT. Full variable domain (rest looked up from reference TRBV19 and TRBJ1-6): DGGITQSPKYLFRKEGQNVTLSCEQNLNHDAMYWYRQDPGQGLRLIYYSQIVNDFQKGDIAEGYSVSREKKESFPLTVTSAQKNPTAFYLCASRVTGGRGNSPLHFGNGTRLTVT.

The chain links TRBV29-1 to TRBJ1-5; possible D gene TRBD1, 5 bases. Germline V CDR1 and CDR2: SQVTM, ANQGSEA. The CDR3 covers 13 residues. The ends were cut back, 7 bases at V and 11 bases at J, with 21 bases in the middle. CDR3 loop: CSGHGGEVLAQHF. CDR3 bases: TGCAGCGGGCATGGGGGGGAGGTCTTGGCCCAGCATTTT.

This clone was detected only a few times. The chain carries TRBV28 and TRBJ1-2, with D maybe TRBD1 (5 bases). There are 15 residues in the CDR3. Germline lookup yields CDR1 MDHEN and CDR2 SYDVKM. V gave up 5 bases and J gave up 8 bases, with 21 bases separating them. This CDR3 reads CASSPPQGGTYGYTF. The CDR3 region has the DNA TGTGCCAGCAGTCCCCCTCAAGGAGGGACTTACGGCTACACCTTC.

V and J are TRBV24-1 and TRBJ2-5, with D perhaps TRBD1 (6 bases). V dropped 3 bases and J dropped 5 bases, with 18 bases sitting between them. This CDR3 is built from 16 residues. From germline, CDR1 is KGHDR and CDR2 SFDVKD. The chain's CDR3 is CATSDASGRGWETQYF. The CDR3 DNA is TGTGCCACCAGTGATGCCTCGGGAAGGGGGTGGGAGACCCAGTACTTC.

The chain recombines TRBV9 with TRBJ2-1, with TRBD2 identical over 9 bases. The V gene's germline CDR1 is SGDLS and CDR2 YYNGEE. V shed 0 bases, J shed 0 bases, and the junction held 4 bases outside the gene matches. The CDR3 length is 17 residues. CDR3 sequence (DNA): TGTGCCAGCAGCGTAGGGCGGGAGGGCCTCTCCTACAATGAGCAGTTCTTC. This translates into CASSVGREGLSYNEQFF.

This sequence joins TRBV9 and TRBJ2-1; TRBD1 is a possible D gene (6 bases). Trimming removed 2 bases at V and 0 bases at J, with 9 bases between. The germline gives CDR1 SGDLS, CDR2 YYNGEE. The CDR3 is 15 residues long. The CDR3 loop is CASSVLGGSYNEQFF. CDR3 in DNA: TGTGCCAGCAGCGTCCTAGGGGGCTCCTACAATGAGCAGTTCTTC.

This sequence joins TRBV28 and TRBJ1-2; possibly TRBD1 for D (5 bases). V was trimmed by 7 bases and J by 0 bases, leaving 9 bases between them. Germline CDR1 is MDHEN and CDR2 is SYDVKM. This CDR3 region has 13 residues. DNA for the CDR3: TGTGCCAGCATGGGGCCTACTAACTATGGCTACACCTTC. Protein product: CASMGPTNYGYTF.

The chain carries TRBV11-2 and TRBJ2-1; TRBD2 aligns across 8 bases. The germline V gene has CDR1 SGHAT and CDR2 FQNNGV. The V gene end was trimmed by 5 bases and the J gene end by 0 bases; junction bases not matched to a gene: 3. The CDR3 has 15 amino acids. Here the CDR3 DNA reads TGTGCCAGCAGCACCGGGACTAGCTCCTACAATGAGCAGTTCTTC. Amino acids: CASSTGTSSYNEQFF.

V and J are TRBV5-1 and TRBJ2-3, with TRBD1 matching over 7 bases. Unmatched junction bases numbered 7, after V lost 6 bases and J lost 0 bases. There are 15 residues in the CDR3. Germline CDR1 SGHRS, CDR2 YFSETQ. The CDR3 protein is CASTNSGQSTDTQYF. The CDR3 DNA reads TGCGCCAGCACAAACTCGGGACAGAGCACAGATACGCAGTATTTT.

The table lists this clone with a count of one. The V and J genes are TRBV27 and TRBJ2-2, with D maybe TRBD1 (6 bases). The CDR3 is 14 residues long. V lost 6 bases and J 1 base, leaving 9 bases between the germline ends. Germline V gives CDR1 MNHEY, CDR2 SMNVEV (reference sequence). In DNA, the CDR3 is TGTGCCAGCAGGAAGGGGGTGAACACCGGGGAGCTGTTTTTT. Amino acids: CASRKGVNTGELFF.

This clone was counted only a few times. The CDR3 DNA is TGCGCCAGCAGCTTGACACCTAGCCCGAATGAGCAGTTCTTC. Its translation is CASSLTPSPNEQFF. The rearrangement links TRBV5-1 to TRBJ2-1; the D gene is possibly TRBD2 (5 bases). The CDR3 is made up of 14 amino acids. CDR1 is SGHRS and CDR2 is YFSETQ in the germline V gene. V was cut by 1 base and J by 7 bases, with 12 bases left in between.

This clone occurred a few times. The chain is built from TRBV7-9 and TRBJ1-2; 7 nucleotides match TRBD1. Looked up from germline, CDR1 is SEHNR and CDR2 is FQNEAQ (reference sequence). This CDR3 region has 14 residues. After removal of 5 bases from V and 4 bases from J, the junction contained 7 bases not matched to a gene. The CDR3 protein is CASSTQGRGYGYTF. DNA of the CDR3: TGTGCCAGCAGCACACAGGGGCGCGGCTATGGCTACACCTTC.

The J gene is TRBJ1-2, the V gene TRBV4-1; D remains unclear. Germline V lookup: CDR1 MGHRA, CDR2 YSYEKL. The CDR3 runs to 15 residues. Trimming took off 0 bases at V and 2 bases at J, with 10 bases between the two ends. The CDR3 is CASSQEASVNYGYTF. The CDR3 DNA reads TGCGCCAGCAGCCAAGAGGCTAGTGTCAACTATGGCTACACCTTC.

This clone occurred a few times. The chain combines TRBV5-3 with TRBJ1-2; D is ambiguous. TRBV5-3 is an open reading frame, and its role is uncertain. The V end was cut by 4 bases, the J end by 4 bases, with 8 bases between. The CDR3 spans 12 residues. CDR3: CARSVTFYGYTF. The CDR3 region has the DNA TGTGCCAGAAGCGTAACATTCTATGGCTACACCTTC.

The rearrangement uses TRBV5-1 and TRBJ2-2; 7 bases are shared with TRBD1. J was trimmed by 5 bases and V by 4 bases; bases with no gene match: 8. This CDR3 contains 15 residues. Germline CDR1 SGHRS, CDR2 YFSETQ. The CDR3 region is CASSGIQGSTGELFF. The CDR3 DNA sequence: TGCGCCAGCAGCGGCATACAGGGGAGTACCGGGGAGCTGTTTTTT.

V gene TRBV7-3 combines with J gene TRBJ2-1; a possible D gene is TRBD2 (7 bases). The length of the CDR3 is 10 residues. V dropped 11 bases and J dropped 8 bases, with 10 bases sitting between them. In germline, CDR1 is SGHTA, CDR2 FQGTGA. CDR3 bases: TGTGCCGCGGGGGCTTATGAGCAGTTCTTC. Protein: CAAGAYEQFF.

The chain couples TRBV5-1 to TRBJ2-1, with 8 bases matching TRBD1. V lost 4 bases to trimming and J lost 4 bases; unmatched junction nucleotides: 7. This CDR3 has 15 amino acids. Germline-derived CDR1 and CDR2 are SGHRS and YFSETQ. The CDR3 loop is CASSRGQGGYNEQFF. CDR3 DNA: TGCGCCAGCAGCCGTGGACAGGGAGGTTACAATGAGCAGTTCTTC.

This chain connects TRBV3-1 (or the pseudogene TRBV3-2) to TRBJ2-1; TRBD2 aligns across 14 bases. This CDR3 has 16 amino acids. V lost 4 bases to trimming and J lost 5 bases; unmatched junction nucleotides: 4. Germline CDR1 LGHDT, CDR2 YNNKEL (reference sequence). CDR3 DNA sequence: TGTGCCAGCAGCCCGGGACTAGCGGGGGTAAACAATGAGCAGTTCTTC. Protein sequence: CASSPGLAGVNNEQFF.

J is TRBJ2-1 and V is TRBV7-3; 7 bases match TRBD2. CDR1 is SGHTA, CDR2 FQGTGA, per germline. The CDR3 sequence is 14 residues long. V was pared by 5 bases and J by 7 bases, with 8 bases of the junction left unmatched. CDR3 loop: CASSPVGGGNEQFF. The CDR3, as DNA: TGTGCCAGCAGCCCAGTTGGGGGGGGTAATGAGCAGTTCTTC.